Detailed here is one T cell receptor (beta chain). Clones were read by immunoSEQ multiplex PCR, and TCRdb kept only the in-frame ones, dropping some. The sample holds some 140,000 clones, 70% to 85% seen once. This entry belongs to a study of blood T cell repertoires in COVID-19. The ends lost 4 bases at V and 9 bases at J; junction bases unmatched: 12. The germline V gene has CDR1 MNHNY and CDR2 SVGAGI (reference sequence). The length of the CDR3 is 16 residues. The sample was peripheral blood. The V gene is TRBV6-6, the J gene TRBJ1-1; 12 bases match TRBD1. This TCR was sampled from a woman aged 80 or over with acute or convalescent COVID-19. CDR3 sequence (DNA): TGTGCCAGCAGTTCACCTTCTGGGACAGGGGGCTACAAAGCTTTCTTT. Residues: CASSSPSGTGGYKAFF.